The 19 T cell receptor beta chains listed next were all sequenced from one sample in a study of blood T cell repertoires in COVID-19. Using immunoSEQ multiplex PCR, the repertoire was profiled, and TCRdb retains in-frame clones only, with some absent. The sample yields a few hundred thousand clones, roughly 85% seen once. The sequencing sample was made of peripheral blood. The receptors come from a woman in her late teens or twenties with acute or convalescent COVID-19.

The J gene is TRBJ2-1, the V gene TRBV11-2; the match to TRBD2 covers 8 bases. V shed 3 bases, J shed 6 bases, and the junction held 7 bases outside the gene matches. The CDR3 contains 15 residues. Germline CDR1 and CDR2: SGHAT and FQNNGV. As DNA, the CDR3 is TGTGCCAGCAGCTTCTTTACTAGCGGCATCAATGAGCAGTTCTTC. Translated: CASSFFTSGINEQFF.

The CDR3 coding sequence is TGTGCCAGCAGGGGGATAAGCGCGGGCGGGCCGGGGGAGACCCAGTACTTC. Amino acids: CASRGISAGGPGETQYF. The chain recombines TRBV2 with TRBJ2-5; the D gene is possibly TRBD2 (5 bases). Germline CDR1 reads SNHLY; CDR2 reads FYNNEI. The CDR3 loop spans 17 amino acids. V gave up 6 bases and J gave up 5 bases, with 25 bases separating them. Full variable domain (rest looked up from reference TRBV2 and TRBJ2-5): EPEVTQTPSHQVTQMGQEVILRCVPISNHLYFYWYRQILGQKVEFLVSFYNNEISEKSEIFDDQFSVERPDGSNFTLKIRSTKLEDSAMYFCASRGISAGGPGETQYFGPGTRLLVL.

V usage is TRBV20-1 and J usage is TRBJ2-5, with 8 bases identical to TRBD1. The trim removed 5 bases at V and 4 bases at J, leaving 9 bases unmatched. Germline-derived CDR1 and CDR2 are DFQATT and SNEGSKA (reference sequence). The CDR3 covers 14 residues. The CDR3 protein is CSAGGQGSVETQYF. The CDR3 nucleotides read TGCAGTGCTGGTGGACAGGGTTCAGTAGAGACCCAGTACTTC.

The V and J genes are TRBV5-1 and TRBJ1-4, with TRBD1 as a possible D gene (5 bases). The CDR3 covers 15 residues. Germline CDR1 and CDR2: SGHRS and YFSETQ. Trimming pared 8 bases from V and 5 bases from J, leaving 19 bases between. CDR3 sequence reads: CASRSGRGLNEKLFF. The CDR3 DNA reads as TGCGCCAGTCGGTCCGGGCGGGGCCTAAATGAAAAACTGTTTTTT.

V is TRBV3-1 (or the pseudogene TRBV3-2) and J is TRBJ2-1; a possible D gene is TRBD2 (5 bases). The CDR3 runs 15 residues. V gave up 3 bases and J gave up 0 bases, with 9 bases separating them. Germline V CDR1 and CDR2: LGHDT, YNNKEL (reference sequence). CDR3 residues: CASSQMGSSYNEQFF. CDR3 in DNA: TGTGCCAGCAGCCAGATGGGGAGCTCCTACAATGAGCAGTTCTTC.

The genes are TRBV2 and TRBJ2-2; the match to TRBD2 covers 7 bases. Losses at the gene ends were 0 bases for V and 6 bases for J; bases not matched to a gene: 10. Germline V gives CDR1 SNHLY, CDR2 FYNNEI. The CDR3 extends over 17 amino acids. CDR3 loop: CASSEASWEGVPGELFF. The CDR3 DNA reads TGTGCCAGCAGTGAAGCTTCGTGGGAGGGAGTCCCCGGGGAGCTGTTTTTT.

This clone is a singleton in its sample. The CDR3 is CSVEEQTGDNEQFF. DNA for the CDR3: TGCAGCGTTGAAGAACAGACCGGGGACAATGAGCAGTTCTTC. The chain is built from TRBV29-1 and TRBJ2-1, with D possibly matching TRBD2 (5 bases). In germline, CDR1 is SQVTM, CDR2 ANQGSEA. V dropped 0 bases and J dropped 5 bases, with 11 bases sitting between them. CDR3 length: 14 amino acids.

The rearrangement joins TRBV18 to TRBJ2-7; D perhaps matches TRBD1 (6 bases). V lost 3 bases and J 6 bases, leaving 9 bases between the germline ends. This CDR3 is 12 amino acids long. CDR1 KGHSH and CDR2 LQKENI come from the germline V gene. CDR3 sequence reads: CASSPTGPEQYF. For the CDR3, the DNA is TGTGCCAGCTCACCCACAGGGCCCGAGCAGTACTTC.

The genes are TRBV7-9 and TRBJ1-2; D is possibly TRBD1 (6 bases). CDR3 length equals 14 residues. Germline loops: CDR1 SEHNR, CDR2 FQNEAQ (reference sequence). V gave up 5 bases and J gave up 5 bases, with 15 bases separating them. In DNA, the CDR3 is TGTGCCAGCAGCCCATGGGACACGGAATATGGCTACACCTTC. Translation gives CASSPWDTEYGYTF.

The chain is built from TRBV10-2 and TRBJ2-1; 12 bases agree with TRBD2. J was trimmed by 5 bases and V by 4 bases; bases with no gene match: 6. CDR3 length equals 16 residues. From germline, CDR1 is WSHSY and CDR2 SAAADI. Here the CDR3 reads CASSVGLAGYNNEQFF. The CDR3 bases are TGCGCCAGCAGTGTTGGACTAGCGGGATACAACAATGAGCAGTTCTTC.

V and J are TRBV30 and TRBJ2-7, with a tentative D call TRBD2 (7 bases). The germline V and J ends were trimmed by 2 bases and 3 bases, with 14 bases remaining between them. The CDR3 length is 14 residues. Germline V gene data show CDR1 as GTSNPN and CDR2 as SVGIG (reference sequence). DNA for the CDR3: TGTGCCTGGAGTTTGGGGGGGCTTAACTACGAGCAGTACTTC. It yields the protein CAWSLGGLNYEQYF.

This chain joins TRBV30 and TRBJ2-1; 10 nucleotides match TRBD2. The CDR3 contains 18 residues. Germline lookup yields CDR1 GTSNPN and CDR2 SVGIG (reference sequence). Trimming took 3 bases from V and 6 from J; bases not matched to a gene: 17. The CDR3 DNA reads TGTGCCTGGAGGCGACCTCTTTCGGTAGCGGGAGGACGCAATGAGCAGTTCTTC. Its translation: CAWRRPLSVAGGRNEQFF.

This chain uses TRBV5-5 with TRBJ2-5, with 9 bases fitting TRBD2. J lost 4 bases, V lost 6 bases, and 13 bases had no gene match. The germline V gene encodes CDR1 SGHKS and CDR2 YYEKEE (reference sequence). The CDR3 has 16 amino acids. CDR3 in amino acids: CASTNFLGGRGETQYF. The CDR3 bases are TGTGCCAGCACCAATTTCCTGGGCGGGAGGGGAGAGACCCAGTACTTC.

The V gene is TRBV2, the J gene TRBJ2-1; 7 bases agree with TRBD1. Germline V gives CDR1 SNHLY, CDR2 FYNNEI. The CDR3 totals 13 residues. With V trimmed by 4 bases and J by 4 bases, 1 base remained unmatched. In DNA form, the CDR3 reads TGTGCCAGCAGTGGACAGGGATACAATGAGCAGTTCTTC. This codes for CASSGQGYNEQFF.

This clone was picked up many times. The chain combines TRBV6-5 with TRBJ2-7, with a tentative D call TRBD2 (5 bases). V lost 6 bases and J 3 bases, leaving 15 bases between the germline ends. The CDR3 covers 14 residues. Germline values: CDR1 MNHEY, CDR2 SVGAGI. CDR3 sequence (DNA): TGTGCCAGCAGCCGCTATGCGGGCCTCTACGAGCAGTACTTC. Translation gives CASSRYAGLYEQYF.

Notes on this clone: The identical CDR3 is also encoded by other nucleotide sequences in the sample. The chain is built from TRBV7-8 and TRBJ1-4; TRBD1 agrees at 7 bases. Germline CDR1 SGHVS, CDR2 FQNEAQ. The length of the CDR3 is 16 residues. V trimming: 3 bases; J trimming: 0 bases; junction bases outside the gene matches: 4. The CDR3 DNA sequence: TGTGCCAGCAGCTTCACAGGGGTTGCAACTAATGAAAAACTGTTTTTT. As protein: CASSFTGVATNEKLFF.

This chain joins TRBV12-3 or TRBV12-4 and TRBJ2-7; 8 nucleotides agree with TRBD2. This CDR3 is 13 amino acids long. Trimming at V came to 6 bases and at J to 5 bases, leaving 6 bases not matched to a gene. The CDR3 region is CASRQTSANEQYF. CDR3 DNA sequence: TGTGCCAGCAGACAGACTAGCGCTAACGAGCAGTACTTC.

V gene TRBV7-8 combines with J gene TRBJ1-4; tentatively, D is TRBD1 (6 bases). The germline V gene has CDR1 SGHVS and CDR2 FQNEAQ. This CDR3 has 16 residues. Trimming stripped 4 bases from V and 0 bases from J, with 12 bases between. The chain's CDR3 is CASSSREGATNEKLFF. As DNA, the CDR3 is TGTGCCAGCAGCTCAAGGGAGGGGGCAACTAATGAAAAACTGTTTTTT.

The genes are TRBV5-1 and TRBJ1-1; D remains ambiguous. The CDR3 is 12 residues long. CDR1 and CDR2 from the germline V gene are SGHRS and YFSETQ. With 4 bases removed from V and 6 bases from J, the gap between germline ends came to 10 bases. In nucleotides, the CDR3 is TGCGCCAGCAGCCCGGACTTTTCTGAAGCTTTCTTT. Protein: CASSPDFSEAFF.